The clone carrying this T cell receptor beta chain was counted many times. Its antigen is still unknown. The sample belongs to a study of early T cells in non-severe SARS-CoV-2 infection. For the study at large: The sequenced material was bulk RNA from unsorted whole blood, and its chains were unpaired.

Unique molecular identifiers tagged individual cDNA molecules. TCRdb reanalysed the 5' RACE reads using MiXCR and keeps one entry per CDR3 protein. The table records approximately 52,000 distinct CDR3 sequences, around 7.5% of them present only once. General study results and limits: Sequences matched to VDJdb favored anti-spike CD8 responses, while private and CD4 specificities were missed.

From germline, CDR1 is WSHSY and CDR2 SAAADI. This CDR3 contains 13 residues. Trimming removed 2 bases at V and 0 bases at J, with 4 bases between. The sequence was obtained from an adult who was a healthcare worker with PCR-confirmed SARS-CoV-2 infection or an uninfected control (not recorded which). J is TRBJ1-1 and V is TRBV10-2, with D unclear. Sequenced material: whole blood. DNA for the CDR3: TGCGCCAGCAGTGAGGGACTGAACACTGAAGCTTTCTTT. It encodes CASSEGLNTEAFF.